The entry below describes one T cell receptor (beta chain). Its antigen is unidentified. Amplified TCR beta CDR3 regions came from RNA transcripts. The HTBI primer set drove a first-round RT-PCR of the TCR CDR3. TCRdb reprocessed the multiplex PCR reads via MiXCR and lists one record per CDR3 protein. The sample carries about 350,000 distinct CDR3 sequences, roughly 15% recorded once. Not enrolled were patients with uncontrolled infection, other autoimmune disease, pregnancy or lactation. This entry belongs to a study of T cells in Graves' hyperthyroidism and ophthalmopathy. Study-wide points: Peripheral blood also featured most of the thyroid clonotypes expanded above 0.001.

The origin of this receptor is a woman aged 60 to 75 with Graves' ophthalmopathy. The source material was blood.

CDR3 bases: TGTGCCAGCAGCTTAGCACAGGGGCCAAATTCACCCCTCCACTTT. This encodes CASSLAQGPNSPLHF. This chain links TRBV7-2 with TRBJ1-6, with 7 bases fitting TRBD1. The CDR3 runs 15 residues. The germline gives CDR1 SGHTA, CDR2 FQGNSA. V trimming: 0 bases; J trimming: 7 bases; junction bases outside the gene matches: 3.